This passage covers 14 T cell receptor beta chains from one sample sequenced in a study of blood T cell repertoires in COVID-19. The table came from immunoSEQ multiplex PCR; TCRdb's copy has only in-frame clones and leaves some out. The sample lists over 45,000 clones; roughly 87% were seen once. Material for sequencing was peripheral blood. All receptors derive from a man older than 75 in a cohort sampled during active COVID-19.

V usage is TRBV19 and J usage is TRBJ2-5; maybe TRBD1 (5 bases). CDR1 is LNHDA and CDR2 is SQIVND in the germline V gene (reference sequence). The CDR3 covers 18 residues. V dropped 3 bases and J dropped 0 bases, with 20 bases sitting between them. The CDR3 spells CASSIVFVTAPYQETQYF. The CDR3 DNA reads as TGTGCCAGTAGTATCGTATTTGTGACAGCGCCCTACCAAGAGACCCAGTACTTC.

The chain is built from TRBV6-6 and TRBJ1-2; D is possibly TRBD1 (6 bases). The ends were cut back, 6 bases at V and 0 bases at J, with 14 bases in the middle. The CDR3 has 15 amino acids. Germline V lookup: CDR1 MNHNY, CDR2 SVGAGI (reference sequence). The CDR3 reads CASRGPGTTNYGYTF. CDR3 bases: TGTGCCAGCAGGGGCCCCGGGACAACTAACTATGGCTACACCTTC.

The gene calls are TRBV6-1 and TRBJ1-6, with TRBD1 matching over 7 bases. The CDR3 covers 15 residues. Germline V CDR1 and CDR2: MNHNS, SASEGT. V shed 2 bases, J shed 4 bases, and the junction held 2 bases outside the gene matches. DNA for the CDR3: TGTGCCAGCAGTGAACGGGACAGATATAATTCACCCCTCCACTTT. Translated, it gives CASSERDRYNSPLHF.

The chain employs TRBV5-1 and TRBJ2-2; 7 nucleotides match TRBD1. Germline-derived CDR1 and CDR2 are SGHRS and YFSETQ. J gave up 2 bases and V 4 bases, and 5 bases lay outside the gene matches. This CDR3 has 15 residues. The CDR3 region is CASSKGQPNTGELFF. The CDR3 DNA reads TGCGCCAGCAGCAAGGGACAGCCCAACACCGGGGAGCTGTTTTTT.

The chain recombines TRBV4-2 with TRBJ1-2; D possibly corresponds to TRBD1 (6 bases). With 0 bases removed from V and 8 bases from J, the gap between germline ends came to 10 bases. This CDR3 has 13 amino acids. The V gene's germline CDR1 is LGHNA and CDR2 YNFKEQ. CDR3 bases: TGTGCCAGCAGCCAAGATTGGGACACAGGCTACACCTTC. Protein sequence: CASSQDWDTGYTF.

This clone appeared a few times. The chain couples TRBV12-5 to TRBJ2-7; possible D gene TRBD1, 6 bases. The CDR3 contains 15 residues. Germline CDR1 and CDR2: LGHNT and FRNRAP. Trimming took 0 bases from V and 6 from J, leaving 15 bases between them. The CDR3 nucleotides read TGTGCTAGTGGTTTGGTACGGACAGACTTTAGCGAGCAGTACTTC. Translating it yields CASGLVRTDFSEQYF.

This clone has only a few counts. The chain uses TRBV6-5 and TRBJ2-7; the match to TRBD1 covers 7 bases. Trimming took 6 bases from V and 7 from J; bases not matched to a gene: 6. The CDR3 runs to 12 residues. In germline, CDR1 is MNHEY, CDR2 SVGAGI. CDR3 in amino acids: CASRAQGLEQYF. As DNA, the CDR3 is TGTGCCAGCAGAGCACAGGGGCTGGAGCAGTACTTC.

The CDR3 DNA follows: TGTGCCAGCAGTTTGAGGCTAGCGGGAGCAAATGAGCAGTTCTTC. Amino acid sequence: CASSLRLAGANEQFF. The V call is TRBV6-2 or TRBV6-3, the J call TRBJ2-1; TRBD2 agrees at 10 bases. Trimming at V came to 4 bases and at J to 7 bases, leaving 7 bases not matched to a gene. The V gene's germline CDR1 is MNHEY and CDR2 SVGEGT. The CDR3 is made up of 15 amino acids.

The V gene is TRBV6-2 or TRBV6-3, the J gene TRBJ2-5, with 7 bases fitting TRBD1. This CDR3 spans 15 amino acids. Germline values: CDR1 MNHEY, CDR2 SVGEGT. J lost 1 base, V lost 4 bases, and 6 bases had no gene match. CDR3 sequence reads: CASSSIRTGQETQYF. The CDR3 bases are TGTGCCAGCAGTTCGATTCGGACAGGCCAAGAGACCCAGTACTTC.

The chain is built from TRBV5-5 and TRBJ1-4, with a possible D match to TRBD1 (5 bases). Trimming left V 1 base short and J 0 bases short, with 13 bases between. CDR3 length equals 17 residues. Germline CDR1 and CDR2: SGHKS and YYEKEE (reference sequence). This chain's CDR3 is CASSLRIGGATNEKLFF. CDR3 sequence (DNA): TGTGCCAGCAGCTTGAGAATCGGGGGAGCAACTAATGAAAAACTGTTTTTT. The variable domain in full, with the rest retrieved from reference TRBV5-5 and TRBJ1-4, is DAGVTQSPTHLIKTRGQQVTLRCSPISGHKSVSWYQQVLGQGPQFIFQYYEKEERGRGNFPDRFSARQFPNYSSELNVNALLLGDSALYLCASSLRIGGATNEKLFFGSGTQLSVL.

The rearrangement links TRBV28 to TRBJ1-1; tentative D call: TRBD1 (5 bases). The germline V and J ends were trimmed by 10 bases and 0 bases, with 12 bases remaining between them. Germline CDR1 and CDR2: MDHEN and SYDVKM. CDR3 length: 13 residues. CDR3 loop: CAILQDMNTEAFF. The CDR3 coding sequence is TGTGCCATCTTACAGGACATGAACACTGAAGCTTTCTTT.

The chain recombines TRBV7-2 with TRBJ2-5; 9 positions agree with TRBD2. This CDR3 has 15 amino acids. Losses at the gene ends were 5 bases for V and 4 bases for J; bases not matched to a gene: 8. The V gene's germline CDR1 is SGHTA and CDR2 FQGNSA. The DNA of the CDR3 is TGTGCCAGCAGCCCGCAAGCGGGAGGTGGAGAGACCCAGTACTTC. This encodes CASSPQAGGGETQYF.

This chain uses TRBV5-1 with TRBJ2-7, with D unclear. From germline, CDR1 is SGHRS and CDR2 YFSETQ. V lost 0 bases to trimming and J lost 3 bases, with 10 bases between them. This CDR3 spans 14 amino acids. Written as DNA, the CDR3 is TGCGCCAGCAGCTTGGAAGTCCGGAGCTACGAGCAGTACTTC. Its translation: CASSLEVRSYEQYF.

This chain connects TRBV5-5 to TRBJ1-3, with D perhaps TRBD1 (5 bases). CDR1 and CDR2 from the germline V gene are SGHKS and YYEKEE (reference sequence). Trimming removed 0 bases at V and 1 base at J, with 11 bases between. The CDR3 runs to 16 residues. The CDR3 DNA reads as TGTGCCAGCAGCTTGGCCGCGGCAGGGTCTGGAAACACCATATATTTT. Its protein product is CASSLAAAGSGNTIYF.